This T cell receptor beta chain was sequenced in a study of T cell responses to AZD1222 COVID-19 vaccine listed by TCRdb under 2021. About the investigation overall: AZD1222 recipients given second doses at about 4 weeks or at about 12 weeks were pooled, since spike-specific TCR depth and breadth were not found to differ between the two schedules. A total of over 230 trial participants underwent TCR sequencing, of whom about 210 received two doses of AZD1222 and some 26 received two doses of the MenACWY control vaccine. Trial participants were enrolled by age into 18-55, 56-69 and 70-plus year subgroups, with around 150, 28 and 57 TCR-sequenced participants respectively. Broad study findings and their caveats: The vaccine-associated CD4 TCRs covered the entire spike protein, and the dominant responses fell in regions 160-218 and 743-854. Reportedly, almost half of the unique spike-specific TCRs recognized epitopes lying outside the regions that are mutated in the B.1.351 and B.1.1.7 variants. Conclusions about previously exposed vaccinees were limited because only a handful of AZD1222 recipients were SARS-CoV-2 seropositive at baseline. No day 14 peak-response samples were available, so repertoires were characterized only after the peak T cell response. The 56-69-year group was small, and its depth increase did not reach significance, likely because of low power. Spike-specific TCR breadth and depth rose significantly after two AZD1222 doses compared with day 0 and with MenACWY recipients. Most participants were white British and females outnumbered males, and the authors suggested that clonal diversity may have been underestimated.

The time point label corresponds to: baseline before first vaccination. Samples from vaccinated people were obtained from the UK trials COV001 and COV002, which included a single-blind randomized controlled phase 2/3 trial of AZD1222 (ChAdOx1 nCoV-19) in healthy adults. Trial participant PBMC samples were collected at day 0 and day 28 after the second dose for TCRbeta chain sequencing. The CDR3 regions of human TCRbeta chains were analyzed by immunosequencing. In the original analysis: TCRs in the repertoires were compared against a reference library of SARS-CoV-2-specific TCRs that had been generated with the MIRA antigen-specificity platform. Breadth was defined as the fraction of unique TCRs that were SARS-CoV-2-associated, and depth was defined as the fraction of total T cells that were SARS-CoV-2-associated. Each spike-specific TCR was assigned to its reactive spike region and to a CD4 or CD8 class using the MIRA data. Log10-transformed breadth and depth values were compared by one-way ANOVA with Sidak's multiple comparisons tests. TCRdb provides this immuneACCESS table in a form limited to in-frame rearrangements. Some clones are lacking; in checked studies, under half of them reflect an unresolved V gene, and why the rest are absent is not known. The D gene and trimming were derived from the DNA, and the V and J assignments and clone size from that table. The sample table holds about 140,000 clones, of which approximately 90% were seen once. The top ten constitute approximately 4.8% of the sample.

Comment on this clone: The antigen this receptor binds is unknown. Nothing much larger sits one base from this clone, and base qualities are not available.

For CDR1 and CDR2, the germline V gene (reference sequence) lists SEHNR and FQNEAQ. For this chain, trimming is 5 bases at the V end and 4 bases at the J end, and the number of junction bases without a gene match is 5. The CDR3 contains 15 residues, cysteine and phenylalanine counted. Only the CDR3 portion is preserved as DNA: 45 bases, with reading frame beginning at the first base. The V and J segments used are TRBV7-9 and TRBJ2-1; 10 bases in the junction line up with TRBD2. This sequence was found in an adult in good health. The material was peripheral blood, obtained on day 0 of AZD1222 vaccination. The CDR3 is CASSPNSGGYNEQFF. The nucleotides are TGTGCCAGCAGCCCCAATAGCGGGGGGTACAATGAGCAGTTCTTC.